This TCR beta chain stems from a study of vaccination effects on CD4 cells after COVID-19. Study background: Two convalescent pre-vaccine samples were taken 142 and 148 days post-diagnosis.

This clone has more than one count but fewer than ten. Its antigen is still unknown. The CDR3 spans 16 residues. The trim removed 5 bases at V and 4 bases at J, leaving 11 bases unmatched. From germline, CDR1 is SEHNR and CDR2 FQNEAQ (reference sequence). Sequencing followed a ViraFEST assay step that expanded antigen-specific CD4+ T cells with viral peptide pools. Subsequent to approximately 11 days of culture, CD4+ T cells were isolated. Documented for the person is a PCR-confirmed SARS-CoV-2 infection occurring between March and December 2020. The repertoire was sequenced with immunoSEQ multiplex PCR; TCRdb's copy has only in-frame clones and lacks some. The sample shows around 37,000 clones, over 60% of them seen only once.

The starting material was CD4+ T cells from PBMCs cultured with a peptide pool, obtained before COVID-19 vaccination. This TCR was sampled from a human donor who had a prior SARS-CoV-2 infection. The genes are TRBV7-9 and TRBJ2-3; 8 bases line up with TRBD1. CDR3 nucleotide sequence: TGTGCCAGCAGCGACCCCATCAGGGGGCGTGCAGATACGCAGTATTTT. This encodes CASSDPIRGRADTQYF.